This T cell receptor (beta chain) stems from a study of identifying expanded T cells in peripheral blood. The study, taken as a whole, reports: About 1.2 clones differed between technical replicates, versus 16.4 and 19 over time. Roughly two-week clone count variance significantly increased as total template count grew.

With regard to this clone: No antigen is known for it.

During the collection period, no donor immune events like infections were recorded. TCRdb's table, derived via immunoSEQ multiplex PCR, lists solely in-frame clones and lacks some. The table records some 78,000 clones, 80% to 85% of them present only once. This sequence was found in a person between 18 and 75 years old in good health. The specimen was blood.

CDR3 coding DNA: TGTGCCAGCAGTTATGAGGGTCTCGACGGGGCTTTCTTT. Its translation is CASSYEGLDGAFF. V gene TRBV6-5 combines with J gene TRBJ1-1; no definite D call. This CDR3 contains 13 residues. The germline V and J ends were trimmed by 3 bases and 11 bases, with 16 bases remaining between them. Germline V gene lookup returns CDR1 MNHEY and CDR2 SVGAGI.